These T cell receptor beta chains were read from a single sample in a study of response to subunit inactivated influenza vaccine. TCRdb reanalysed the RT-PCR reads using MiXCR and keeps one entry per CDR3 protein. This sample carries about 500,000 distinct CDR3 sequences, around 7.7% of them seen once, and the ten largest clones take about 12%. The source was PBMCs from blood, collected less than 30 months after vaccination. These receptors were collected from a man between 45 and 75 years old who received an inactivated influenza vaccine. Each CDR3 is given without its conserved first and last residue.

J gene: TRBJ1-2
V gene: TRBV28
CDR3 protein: ASSRDTGYT

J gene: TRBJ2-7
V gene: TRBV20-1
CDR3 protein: SARGSKYEQY

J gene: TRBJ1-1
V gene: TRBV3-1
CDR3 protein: ASRQGRQGQAF

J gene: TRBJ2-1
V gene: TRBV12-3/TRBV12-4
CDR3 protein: ASSPGSVAGGRNEQF

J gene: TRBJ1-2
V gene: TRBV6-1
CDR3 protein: ASGGAINYGYT

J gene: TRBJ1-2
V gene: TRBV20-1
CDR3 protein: SVGRAHGYT

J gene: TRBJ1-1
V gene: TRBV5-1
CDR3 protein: ASSPRPGGTEAF

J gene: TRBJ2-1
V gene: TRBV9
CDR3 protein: ASSVAPGAEQF

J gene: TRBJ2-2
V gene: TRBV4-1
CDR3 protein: ASSQDLYGGPTGELF

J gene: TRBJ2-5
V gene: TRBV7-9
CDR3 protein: ASRAQAQETQY

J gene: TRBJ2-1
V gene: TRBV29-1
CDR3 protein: SVLQGSDPSSYNEQF

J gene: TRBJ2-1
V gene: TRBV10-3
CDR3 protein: AISGPMVFEQF

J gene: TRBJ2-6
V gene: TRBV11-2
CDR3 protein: ASSLSTGANVLT

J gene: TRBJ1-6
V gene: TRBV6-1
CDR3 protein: ASSQYTHRSSYNSPLH

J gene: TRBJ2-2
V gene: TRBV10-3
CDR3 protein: AISESRDSTGELF

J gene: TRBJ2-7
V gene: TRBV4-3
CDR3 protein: ASSQASGNSYEQY

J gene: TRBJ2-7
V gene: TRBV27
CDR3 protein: VSSSGTSGIYEQY

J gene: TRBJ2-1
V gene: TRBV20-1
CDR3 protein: SARGVNSYNEQF

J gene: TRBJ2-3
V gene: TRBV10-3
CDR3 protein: AISAGADTQY

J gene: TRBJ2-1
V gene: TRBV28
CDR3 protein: ASSLQVQNNEQF

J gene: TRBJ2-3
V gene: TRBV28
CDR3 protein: ASSLFDLRGLDTQY

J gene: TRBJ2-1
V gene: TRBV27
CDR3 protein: ASSLLGLAGGPENEQF

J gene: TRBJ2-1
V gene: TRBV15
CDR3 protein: ATSRDPQGAFGNEQF

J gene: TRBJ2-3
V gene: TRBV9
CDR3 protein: ASSVVKRESADTQY

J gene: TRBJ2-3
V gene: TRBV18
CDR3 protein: ASSPTGGLAGTDTQY

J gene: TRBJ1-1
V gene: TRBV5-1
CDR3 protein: ASSLSGVGAEAF

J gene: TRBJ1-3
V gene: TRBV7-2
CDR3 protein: ASSSGEFSGNTIY

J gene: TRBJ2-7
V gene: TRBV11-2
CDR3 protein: ASSPTSLRGAHEQY

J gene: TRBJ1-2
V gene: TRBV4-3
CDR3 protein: ASSQAHGAGYT

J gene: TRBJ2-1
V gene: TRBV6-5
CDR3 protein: ASSYSIYRGGTDEQF

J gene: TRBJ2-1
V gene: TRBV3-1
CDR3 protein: ASRRHGGGAMDEQF

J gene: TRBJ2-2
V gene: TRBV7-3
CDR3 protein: ASRPERNTGELF

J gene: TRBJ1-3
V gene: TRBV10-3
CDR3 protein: AISESSGLTGNTIY

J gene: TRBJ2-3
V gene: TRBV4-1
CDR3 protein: ASSLSGVEADTQY

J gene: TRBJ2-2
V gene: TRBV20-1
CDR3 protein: SAEGVEFGELF

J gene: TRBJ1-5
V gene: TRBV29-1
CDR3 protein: SVGTGHLTQH

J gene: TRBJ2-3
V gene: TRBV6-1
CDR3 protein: ASRSAGEGLYTQY

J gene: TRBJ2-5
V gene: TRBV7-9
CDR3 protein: ASTLLSDSGETQY

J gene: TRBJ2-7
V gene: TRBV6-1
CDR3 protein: ASRDRIYEQY

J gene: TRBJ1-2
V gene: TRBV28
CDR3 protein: ASIQGTYVYT

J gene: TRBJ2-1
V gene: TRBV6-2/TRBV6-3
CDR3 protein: ASSPGQLFYNEQF

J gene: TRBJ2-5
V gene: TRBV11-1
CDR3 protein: ASSFGRDRGTQY

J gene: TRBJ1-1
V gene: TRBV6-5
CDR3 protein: ASSFTGPLNTEAF

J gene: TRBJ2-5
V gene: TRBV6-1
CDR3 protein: ASGGTGGFETQY

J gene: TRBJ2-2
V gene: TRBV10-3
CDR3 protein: AISETQGRSGELF

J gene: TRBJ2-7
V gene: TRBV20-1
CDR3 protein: SARGLSGMPAEQY

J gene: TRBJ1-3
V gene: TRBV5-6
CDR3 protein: ASSLRGSSDGNTIY

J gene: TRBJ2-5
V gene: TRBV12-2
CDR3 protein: ASRLGGTGAGETQY

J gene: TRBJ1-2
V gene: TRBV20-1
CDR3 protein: SARDRVGGGYGYT

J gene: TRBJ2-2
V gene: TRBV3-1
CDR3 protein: ASSRSRLYTGELF